This TCR beta chain was identified during a study of cytomegalovirus exposure and HLA in healthy donors. Points from the study as a whole: Sequencing had likely introduced a cluster of highly shared sequence variants as an artifact. A further, later analysis showed that HLA-associated TCR beta chains (compared with equally common others) were more clonally expanded. Excluded were some V segments that proved indistinguishable, including TRBV6-2 and TRBV6-3.

V lost 8 bases and J lost 5; bases outside the gene matches: 3. CDR3 size: 11 residues. CDR1 and CDR2 (germline): DFQATT, SNEGSKA (reference sequence). Healthy bone marrow donors made up the donor group. Comments on this clone: Antigen unknown.

Primers included in the PCR were 60 Vbeta and 13 Jbeta primers. Measured with immunoSEQ multiplex PCR; TCRdb has only the in-frame clones, and not every one. This sample carries more than 95,000 clones, roughly 80% of them seen once, and the ten largest clones take roughly 3.2%. The gene calls are TRBV20-1 and TRBJ1-1; 9 nucleotides line up with TRBD1. Sequencing was done on a sample of PBMCs. The TCR was taken from a man aged 25 to 40 in good health and CMV-seronegative. The CDR3 spells CSRTGETEAFF. CDR3 nucleotide sequence: TGCAGTCGGACAGGGGAGACTGAAGCTTTCTTT.